Detailed here is one T cell receptor (beta chain). The record originates from a study of cytomegalovirus exposure and HLA in healthy donors. Researchers ran the PCR with 60 Vbeta and 13 Jbeta primers. Assay: immunoSEQ multiplex PCR; the TCRdb copy retains only in-frame clones and omits some. The sample table sets out over 100,000 clones. Germline V CDR1 and CDR2: MNHEY, SVGAGI. Trimming shortened V by 6 bases and J by 4 bases, and 12 bases separated the two germline ends. There are 13 residues in the CDR3. The V call is TRBV6-5, the J call TRBJ1-2; tentatively, D is TRBD1 (6 bases). This clonotype originated in a man aged 18 to 30 in good health and CMV-seronegative. The sequenced sample consisted of PBMCs. CDR3 bases: TGTGCCAGCAGGCCGGGACAACTCTATGGCTACACCTTC. This gives the protein CASRPGQLYGYTF.